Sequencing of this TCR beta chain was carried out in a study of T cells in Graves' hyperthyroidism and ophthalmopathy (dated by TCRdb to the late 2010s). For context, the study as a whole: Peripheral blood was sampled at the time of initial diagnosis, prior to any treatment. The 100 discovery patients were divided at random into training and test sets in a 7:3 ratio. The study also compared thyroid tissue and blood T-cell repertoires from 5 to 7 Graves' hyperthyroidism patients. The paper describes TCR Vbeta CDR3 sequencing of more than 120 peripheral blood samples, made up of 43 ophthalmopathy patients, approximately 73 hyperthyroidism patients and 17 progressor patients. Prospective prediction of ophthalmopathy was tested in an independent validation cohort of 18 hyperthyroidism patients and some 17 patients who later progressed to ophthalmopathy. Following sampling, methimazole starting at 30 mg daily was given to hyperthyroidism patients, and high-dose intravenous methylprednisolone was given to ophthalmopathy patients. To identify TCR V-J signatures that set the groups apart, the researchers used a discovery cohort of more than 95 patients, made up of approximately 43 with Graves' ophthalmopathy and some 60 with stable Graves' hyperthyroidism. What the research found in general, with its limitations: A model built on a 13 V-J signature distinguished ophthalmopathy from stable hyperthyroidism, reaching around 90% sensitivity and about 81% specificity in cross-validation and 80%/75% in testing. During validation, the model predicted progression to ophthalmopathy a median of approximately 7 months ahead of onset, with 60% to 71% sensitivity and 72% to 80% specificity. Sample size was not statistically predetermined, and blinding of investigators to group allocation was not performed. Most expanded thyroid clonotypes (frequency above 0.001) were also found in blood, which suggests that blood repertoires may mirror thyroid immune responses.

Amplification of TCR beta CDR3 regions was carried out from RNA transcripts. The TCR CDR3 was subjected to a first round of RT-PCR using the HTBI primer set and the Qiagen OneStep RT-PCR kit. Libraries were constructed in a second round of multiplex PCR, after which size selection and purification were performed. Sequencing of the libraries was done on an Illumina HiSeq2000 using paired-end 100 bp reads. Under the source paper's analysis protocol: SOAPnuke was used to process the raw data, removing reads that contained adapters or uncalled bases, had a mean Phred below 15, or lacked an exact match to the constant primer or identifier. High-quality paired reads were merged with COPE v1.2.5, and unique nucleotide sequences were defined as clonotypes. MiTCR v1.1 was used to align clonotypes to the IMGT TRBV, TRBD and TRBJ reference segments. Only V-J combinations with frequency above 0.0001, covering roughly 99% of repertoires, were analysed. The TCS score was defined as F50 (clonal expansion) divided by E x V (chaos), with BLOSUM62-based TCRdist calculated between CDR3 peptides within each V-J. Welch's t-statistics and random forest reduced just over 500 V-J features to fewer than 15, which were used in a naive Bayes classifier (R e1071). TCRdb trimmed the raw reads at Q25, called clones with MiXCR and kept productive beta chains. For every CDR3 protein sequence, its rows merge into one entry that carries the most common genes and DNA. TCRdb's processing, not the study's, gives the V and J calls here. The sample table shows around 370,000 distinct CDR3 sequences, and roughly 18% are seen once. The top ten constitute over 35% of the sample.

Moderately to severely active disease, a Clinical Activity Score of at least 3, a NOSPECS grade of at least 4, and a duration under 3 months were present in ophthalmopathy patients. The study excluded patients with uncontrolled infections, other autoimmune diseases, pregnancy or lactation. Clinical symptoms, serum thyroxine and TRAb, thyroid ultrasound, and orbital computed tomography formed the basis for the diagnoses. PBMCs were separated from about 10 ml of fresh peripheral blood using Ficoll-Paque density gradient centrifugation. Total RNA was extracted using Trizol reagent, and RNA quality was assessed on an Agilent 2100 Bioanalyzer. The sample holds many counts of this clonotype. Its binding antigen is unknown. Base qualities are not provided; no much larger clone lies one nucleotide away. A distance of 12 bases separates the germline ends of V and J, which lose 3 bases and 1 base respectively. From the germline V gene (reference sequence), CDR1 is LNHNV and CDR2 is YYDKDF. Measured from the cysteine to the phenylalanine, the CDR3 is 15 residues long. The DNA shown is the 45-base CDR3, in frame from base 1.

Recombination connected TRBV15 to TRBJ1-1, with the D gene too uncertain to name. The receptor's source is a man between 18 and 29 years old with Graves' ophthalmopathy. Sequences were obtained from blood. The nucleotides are TGTGCCACCAGCAGCCTAGAACTGCCGAACACTGAAGCTTTCTTT. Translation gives CATSSLELPNTEAFF. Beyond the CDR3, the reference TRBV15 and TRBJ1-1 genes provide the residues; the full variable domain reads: DAMVIQNPRYQVTQFGKPVTLSCSQTLNHNVMYWYQQKSSQAPKLLFHYYDKDFNNEADTPDNFQSRRPNTSFCFLDIRSPGLGDTAMYLCATSSLELPNTEAFFGQGTRLTVV.